A selection of T cell receptor beta chains follows, all from one sample in a study of cytomegalovirus exposure and HLA in healthy donors. Clones were sequenced by immunoSEQ multiplex PCR, and TCRdb holds only the in-frame ones, with some missing. The repertoire holds 150,000 or so clones, with more than 70% as singletons. The sequenced sample was PBMCs. These receptors originate from a man between 18 and 29 years old in good health and CMV-seropositive. The CDR3 runs from the conserved cysteine through the conserved F or W. Each record gives: D gene, CDR3 length, V gene, J gene, CDR3 protein. D genes are given only for firm matches.

d_call: -; cdr3_length: 14; v_call: TRBV6-5; j_call: TRBJ1-1; cdr3_aa: CASSLDSLNTEAFF
d_call: -; cdr3_length: 15; v_call: TRBV27; j_call: TRBJ1-1; cdr3_aa: CASRRTADRGTEAFF
d_call: -; cdr3_length: 11; v_call: TRBV20-1; j_call: TRBJ2-7; cdr3_aa: CSATDNYEQYF
d_call: TRBD1; cdr3_length: 13; v_call: TRBV28; j_call: TRBJ2-7; cdr3_aa: CASSLSDRDEQYF
d_call: -; cdr3_length: 14; v_call: TRBV19; j_call: TRBJ1-6; cdr3_aa: CASSFWGLNSPLHF
d_call: TRBD1; cdr3_length: 15; v_call: TRBV6-1; j_call: TRBJ2-7; cdr3_aa: CASSEVETGGGEQYF
d_call: -; cdr3_length: 17; v_call: TRBV11-3; j_call: TRBJ2-4; cdr3_aa: CASRANGQSLAKNIQYF
d_call: TRBD2; cdr3_length: 15; v_call: TRBV5-4; j_call: TRBJ2-5; cdr3_aa: CASSSRSGSAETQYF
d_call: -; cdr3_length: 13; v_call: TRBV6-5; j_call: TRBJ1-2; cdr3_aa: CASSEWAGDGYTF
d_call: TRBD1; cdr3_length: 16; v_call: TRBV28; j_call: TRBJ2-7; cdr3_aa: CASSFVDYRGGYEQYF
d_call: -; cdr3_length: 14; v_call: TRBV7-3; j_call: TRBJ1-4; cdr3_aa: CASSFGLPNEKLFF
d_call: TRBD2; cdr3_length: 16; v_call: TRBV6-5; j_call: TRBJ2-5; cdr3_aa: CARSWTTSGRPLEQYF
d_call: -; cdr3_length: 14; v_call: TRBV27; j_call: TRBJ2-2; cdr3_aa: CASSWEVGTGELFF
d_call: -; cdr3_length: 13; v_call: TRBV7-3; j_call: TRBJ2-6; cdr3_aa: CASSFEGANVLTF
d_call: -; cdr3_length: 15; v_call: TRBV7-9; j_call: TRBJ2-2; cdr3_aa: CASSAGPSNTGELFF
d_call: -; cdr3_length: 13; v_call: TRBV28; j_call: TRBJ2-7; cdr3_aa: CASSSIYLDEQYF
d_call: -; cdr3_length: 14; v_call: TRBV2; j_call: TRBJ2-3; cdr3_aa: CASSVRRDTDTQYF
d_call: TRBD2; cdr3_length: 19; v_call: TRBV10-3; j_call: TRBJ2-1; cdr3_aa: CAISESFGIAGGPINEQFF
d_call: TRBD2; cdr3_length: 14; v_call: TRBV19; j_call: TRBJ2-7; cdr3_aa: CASSGSGTLYEQYF
d_call: TRBD2; cdr3_length: 16; v_call: TRBV2; j_call: TRBJ2-2; cdr3_aa: CASSVREGTDTGELFF
d_call: TRBD1; cdr3_length: 18; v_call: TRBV7-6; j_call: TRBJ2-7; cdr3_aa: CASSLVRGQGNPLYEQYF
d_call: -; cdr3_length: 15; v_call: TRBV18; j_call: TRBJ1-3; cdr3_aa: CASSPQGSFGNTIYF
d_call: TRBD1; cdr3_length: 15; v_call: TRBV30; j_call: TRBJ1-1; cdr3_aa: CAWSKQGATNTEAFF
d_call: TRBD1; cdr3_length: 13; v_call: TRBV6-1; j_call: TRBJ1-2; cdr3_aa: CASTRTGSYGYTF
d_call: TRBD1; cdr3_length: 14; v_call: TRBV29-1; j_call: TRBJ2-3; cdr3_aa: CSVGRTGGQNTQYF
d_call: TRBD2; cdr3_length: 16; v_call: TRBV7-8; j_call: TRBJ2-2; cdr3_aa: CASSPIAGVNTGELFF
d_call: TRBD2; cdr3_length: 14; v_call: TRBV18; j_call: TRBJ2-7; cdr3_aa: CASSPSASGDEQYF
d_call: TRBD2; cdr3_length: 16; v_call: TRBV7-3; j_call: TRBJ2-1; cdr3_aa: CASSPRSSGNYNEQFF
d_call: TRBD2; cdr3_length: 16; v_call: TRBV15; j_call: TRBJ2-5; cdr3_aa: CATSRESLAVQETQYF